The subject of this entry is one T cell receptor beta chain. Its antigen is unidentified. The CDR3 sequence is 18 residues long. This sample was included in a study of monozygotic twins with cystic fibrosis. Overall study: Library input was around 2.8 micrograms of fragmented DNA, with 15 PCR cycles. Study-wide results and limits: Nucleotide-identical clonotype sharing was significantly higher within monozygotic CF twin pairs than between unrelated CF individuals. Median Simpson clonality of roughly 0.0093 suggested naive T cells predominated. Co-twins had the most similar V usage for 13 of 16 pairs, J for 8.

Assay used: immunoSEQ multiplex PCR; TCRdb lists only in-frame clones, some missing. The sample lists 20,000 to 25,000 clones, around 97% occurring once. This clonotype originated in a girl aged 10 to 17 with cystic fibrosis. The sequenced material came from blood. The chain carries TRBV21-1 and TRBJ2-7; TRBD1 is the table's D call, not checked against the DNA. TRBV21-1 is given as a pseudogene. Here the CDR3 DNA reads TGTGCCAGCAGCAAAGCGCCCAGGGGGCTATCCCACTCCTACGAGCAGTACGTC. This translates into CASSKAPRGLSHSYEQYV.